These 11 T cell receptor beta chains came from one sample sequenced in a study of beta chain features in type 1 diabetes. Reverse transcribing all isolated RNA meant expressed TCRB transcripts were sequenced. Generated by immunoSEQ multiplex PCR, the TCRdb table keeps only in-frame clones and is missing some. The sample contains about 29,000 clones, roughly three fifths of which appear only once. No antigens are known for them. Points from the study as a whole: Among all four CD4+ subsets, Type 1 diabetes patients had TCRB CDR3s that were moderately but significantly shorter.

The sample was Tregs from blood. These receptors came from a woman in her late teens or twenties with type 1 diabetes.

The rearrangement uses TRBV2 and TRBJ1-5; 7 positions match TRBD1. This CDR3 comprises 14 residues. From germline, CDR1 is SNHLY and CDR2 FYNNEI. After removal of 5 bases from V and 5 bases from J, the junction contained 6 bases not matched to a gene. The CDR3 nucleotides are TGTGCCAGCAGTTCACAGGGGACTTATCAGCCCCAGCATTTT. It translates to CASSSQGTYQPQHF. The whole variable domain, remainder taken from reference TRBV2 and TRBJ1-5, is EPEVTQTPSHQVTQMGQEVILRCVPISNHLYFYWYRQILGQKVEFLVSFYNNEISEKSEIFDDQFSVERPDGSNFTLKIRSTKLEDSAMYFCASSSQGTYQPQHFGDGTRLSIL.

This clone is judged large (0.1 to 1%). The chain carries TRBV7-2 and TRBJ2-3; the match to TRBD2 covers 10 bases. Germline-derived CDR1 and CDR2 are SGHTA and FQGNSA. CDR3 length equals 15 residues. V lost 5 bases to trimming and J lost 7 bases; unmatched junction nucleotides: 9. The CDR3 is CASSRTSGPRNTQYF. The DNA for the CDR3 is TGTGCCAGCAGCCGGACTAGCGGCCCGAGGAATACGCAGTATTTT.

This clone was counted a few times. The gene calls are TRBV28 and TRBJ1-5, with a tentative D call TRBD1 (6 bases). With 7 bases removed from V and 2 bases from J, the gap between germline ends came to 9 bases. Germline CDR1 reads MDHEN; CDR2 reads SYDVKM. The length of the CDR3 is 13 residues. CDR3 residues: CASNEGGNQPQHF. CDR3 nucleotides: TGTGCCAGCAACGAGGGGGGCAATCAGCCCCAGCATTTT.

This clone showed up just a few times. V gene TRBV7-2 combines with J gene TRBJ2-7, with 9 bases aligning to TRBD2. Trimming at V came to 1 base and at J to 4 bases, leaving 11 bases not matched to a gene. The germline V gene encodes CDR1 SGHTA and CDR2 FQGNSA. The CDR3 consists of 17 residues. DNA for the CDR3: TGTGCCAGCAGCTTAGGGGCTAGCGGGACGCTGGGGTACGAGCAGTACTTC. Encoded protein: CASSLGASGTLGYEQYF.

This clone was seen a handful of times. The chain has TRBV19 and TRBJ2-3; TRBD2 agrees at 9 bases. The CDR3 extends over 15 amino acids. Germline V CDR1 and CDR2: LNHDA, SQIVND (reference sequence). V trimming: 3 bases; J trimming: 8 bases; junction bases outside the gene matches: 9. The CDR3 DNA reads as TGTGCCAGTAGTATGAAGCGGGAGGATTGGTTTACGCAGTATTTT. It yields the protein CASSMKREDWFTQYF.

The table lists this clone with a few counts. The CDR3 region has the DNA TGCGCCAGCAGCCTTGACTACATCTCTGGAAACACCATATATTTT. Amino acids: CASSLDYISGNTIYF. The chain joins TRBV4-3 to TRBJ1-3; no clear D gene. Trimming pared 4 bases from V and 0 bases from J, leaving 10 bases between. CDR3 length: 15 residues. CDR1 and CDR2 (germline): LGHNA, YSLEER.

The genes are TRBV10-1 and TRBJ2-1, with 7 nucleotides matching TRBD2. The CDR3 runs 14 residues. The germline gives CDR1 WNHNN, CDR2 SYGVQD (reference sequence). The V gene end was trimmed by 2 bases and the J gene end by 8 bases; junction bases not matched to a gene: 6. The CDR3 DNA reads as TGCGCCAGCAGTGAGGGTGGCGGGAGCGATGAGCAGTTCTTC. Amino acid sequence: CASSEGGGSDEQFF.

The gene calls are TRBV6-1 and TRBJ2-3, with TRBD2 matching 7 bases. V dropped 8 bases and J dropped 4; count of bases not matched to a gene: 12. Per germline, CDR1 MNHNS and CDR2 SASEGT. CDR3 length: 15 residues. CDR3 sequence: CASAQGGRGADTQYF. CDR3 nucleotide sequence: TGTGCCAGCGCCCAGGGCGGGAGAGGAGCAGATACGCAGTATTTT.

This clone turned up a few times. The V call is TRBV7-2, the J call TRBJ2-7, with 10 bases identical to TRBD2. This CDR3 comprises 13 residues. The germline V gene encodes CDR1 SGHTA and CDR2 FQGNSA. The junction had 3 bases not matched to a gene; V was cut back by 5 bases and J by 5 bases. CDR3 DNA sequence: TGTGCCAGCAGCCTAACTAGCGGGAACGAGCAGTACTTC. Amino acids: CASSLTSGNEQYF.

The chain carries TRBV5-6 and TRBJ2-1; TRBD2 matches at 8 bases. V shed 4 bases and J 8 bases; nucleotides not matched to a gene: 5. Germline lookup yields CDR1 SGHDT and CDR2 YYEEEE. This CDR3 is 13 amino acids long. CDR3 DNA: TGTGCCAGCAGCCACGGGAGGGCTCATGAGCAGTTCTTC. This codes for CASSHGRAHEQFF.

This clone has a handful of counts. The chain recombines TRBV10-3 with TRBJ2-7, with 10 nucleotides matching TRBD1. CDR3 length: 13 residues. Per the germline V gene, CDR1 is ENHRY and CDR2 is SYGVKD. Trimming cost V 4 bases and J 6 bases; bases outside gene matches: 3. CDR3 in amino acids: CAISGDRGREQYF. CDR3 sequence (DNA): TGTGCCATCAGTGGGGACAGGGGACGCGAGCAGTACTTC.